Shown below are 2 T cell receptor beta chains from a single sample sequenced in a study of blood T cell repertoires in COVID-19. Profiling relied on immunoSEQ multiplex PCR, and the TCRdb table lists in-frame clones only, not all of them. The sample carries a few hundred thousand clones, around 84% recorded once. Input material: PBMCs or T cells enriched from blood (not recorded which). The receptors stem from a man between 35 and 55 years old who had recovered from COVID-19.

This chain uses TRBV7-8 with TRBJ1-1; 9 bases align to TRBD1. The CDR3 is 15 amino acids. V dropped 5 bases and J dropped 5; count of bases not matched to a gene: 9. CDR1 and CDR2 from the germline V gene are SGHVS and FQNEAQ. The CDR3 loop is CASSPVYRGHTEAFF. The CDR3 coding sequence is TGTGCCAGCAGCCCAGTATACAGGGGGCATACTGAAGCTTTCTTT.

This clone was counted between two and nine times. The CDR3 reads CASSSQREGLSYEQYF. In DNA form, the CDR3 reads TGTGCCAGCAGCTCCCAGCGGGAGGGCCTTAGTTACGAGCAGTACTTC. The chain couples TRBV11-3 to TRBJ2-7, with 10 bases lining up with TRBD2. Per germline, CDR1 SGHNT and CDR2 YENEEA. J lost 4 bases, V lost 4 bases, and 10 bases had no gene match. The CDR3 loop spans 16 amino acids.